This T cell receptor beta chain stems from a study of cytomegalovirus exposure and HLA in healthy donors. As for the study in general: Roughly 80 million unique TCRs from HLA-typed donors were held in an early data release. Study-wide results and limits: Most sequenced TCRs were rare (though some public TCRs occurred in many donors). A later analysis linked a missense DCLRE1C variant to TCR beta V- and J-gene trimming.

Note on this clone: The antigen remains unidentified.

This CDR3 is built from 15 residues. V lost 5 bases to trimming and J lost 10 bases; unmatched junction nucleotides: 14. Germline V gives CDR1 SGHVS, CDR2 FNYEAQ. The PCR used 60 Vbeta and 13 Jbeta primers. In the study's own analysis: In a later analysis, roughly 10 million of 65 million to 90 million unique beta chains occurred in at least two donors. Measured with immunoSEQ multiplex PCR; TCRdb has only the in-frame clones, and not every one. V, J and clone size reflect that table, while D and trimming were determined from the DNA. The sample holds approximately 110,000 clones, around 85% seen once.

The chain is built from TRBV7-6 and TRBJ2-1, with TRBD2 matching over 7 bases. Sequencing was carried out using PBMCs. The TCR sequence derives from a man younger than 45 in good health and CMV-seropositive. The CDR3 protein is CASSPTSFGGTEQFF. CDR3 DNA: TGTGCCAGCAGCCCTACATCTTTCGGGGGGACCGAGCAGTTCTTC.